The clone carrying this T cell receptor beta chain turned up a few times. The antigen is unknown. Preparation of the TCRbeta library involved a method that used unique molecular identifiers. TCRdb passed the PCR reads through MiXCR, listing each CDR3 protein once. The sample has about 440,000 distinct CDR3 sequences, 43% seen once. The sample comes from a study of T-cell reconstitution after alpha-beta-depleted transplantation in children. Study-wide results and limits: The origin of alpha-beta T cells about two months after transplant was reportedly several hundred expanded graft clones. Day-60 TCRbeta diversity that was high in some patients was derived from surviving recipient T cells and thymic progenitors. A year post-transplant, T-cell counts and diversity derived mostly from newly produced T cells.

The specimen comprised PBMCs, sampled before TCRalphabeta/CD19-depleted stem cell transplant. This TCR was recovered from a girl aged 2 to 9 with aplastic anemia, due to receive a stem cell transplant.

The CDR3 sequence is CASSPGTAGSSTDTQYF. CDR3 coding DNA: TGTGCCAGCTCACCCGGGACGGCCGGTTCTAGCACAGATACGCAGTATTTT. This sequence joins TRBV18 and TRBJ2-3; tentatively, D is TRBD1 or TRBD2 (5 bases each). In germline, CDR1 is KGHSH, CDR2 LQKENI. Trimming removed 3 bases at V and 0 bases at J, with 16 bases between. The CDR3 length is 17 residues.